The 18 T cell receptor beta chains given below trace back to one sample, sequenced in a study of shared clonotypes between healthy human individuals. Profiling relied on immunoSEQ multiplex PCR, and the TCRdb table lists in-frame clones only, not all of them. The sample lists 2,500,000 or so clones, less than 95% occurring once. The sample comprised naive CD4+ T cells from PBMCs. Subset defined: CD45RA+ positively selected. Receptors originate from a man younger than 35 in good health. Some clones in this sample may be carry-over from other donors' samples.

The rearrangement uses TRBV5-1 and TRBJ2-2; 7 nucleotides align to TRBD2. With V trimmed by 2 bases and J by 6 bases, 4 bases remained unmatched. CDR1 and CDR2 (germline): SGHRS, YFSETQ. The CDR3 consists of 14 residues. CDR3 nucleotide sequence: TGCGCCAGCAGCTTAACGGCGGGAGCCGGGGAGCTGTTTTTT. Amino acids: CASSLTAGAGELFF.

Notes on this clone: This same CDR3 is encoded by further DNA sequences in the sample. The chain combines TRBV7-9 with TRBJ2-3; 9 bases agree with TRBD1. Germline loops: CDR1 SEHNR, CDR2 FQNEAQ (reference sequence). V dropped 3 bases and J dropped 1; count of bases not matched to a gene: 2. CDR3 length: 15 residues. CDR3: CASSLGTGRTDTQYF. Written as DNA, the CDR3 is TGTGCCAGCAGCTTGGGGACAGGGCGCACAGATACGCAGTATTTT.

The chain carries TRBV6-1 and TRBJ1-1; 7 bases fit TRBD1. The CDR3 extends over 15 amino acids. The ends lost 2 bases at V and 1 base at J; junction bases unmatched: 4. The V gene's germline CDR1 is MNHNS and CDR2 SASEGT. For the CDR3, the DNA is TGTGCCAGCAGTGAACCATCAGGGGGGAACACTGAAGCTTTCTTT. It encodes CASSEPSGGNTEAFF.

The chain links TRBV7-9 to TRBJ2-2, with TRBD2 identical over 7 bases. The CDR3 spans 13 residues. V lost 5 bases to trimming and J lost 7 bases; unmatched junction nucleotides: 4. The germline CDR1 and CDR2 sequences are SEHNR and FQNEAQ (reference sequence). CDR3 sequence reads: CASSPTSVGELFF. CDR3 sequence (DNA): TGTGCCAGCAGCCCTACTAGCGTCGGGGAGCTGTTTTTT.

The chain joins TRBV7-2 to TRBJ2-3, with 7 bases matching TRBD1. J was trimmed by 4 bases and V by 4 bases; bases with no gene match: 11. The CDR3 spans 16 residues. The germline gives CDR1 SGHTA, CDR2 FQGNSA. This CDR3 reads CASSSERGGAPDTQYF. Written as DNA, the CDR3 is TGTGCCAGCAGCTCTGAGAGAGGGGGCGCCCCAGATACGCAGTATTTT. The complete variable domain, with remaining parts taken from reference TRBV7-2 and TRBJ2-3, reads GAGVSQSPSNKVTEKGKDVELRCDPISGHTALYWYRQSLGQGLEFLIYFQGNSAPDKSGLPSDRFSAERTGGSVSTLTIQRTQQEDSAVYLCASSSERGGAPDTQYFGPGTRLTVL.

The chain employs TRBV9 and TRBJ2-2; 14 bases fit TRBD2. Trimming at V came to 5 bases and at J to 3 bases, leaving 9 bases not matched to a gene. The CDR3 spans 18 residues. Germline-derived CDR1 and CDR2 are SGDLS and YYNGEE. CDR3 in amino acids: CASRLTSGRGGDTGELFF. The CDR3 coding sequence is TGTGCCAGCAGGTTGACTAGCGGGAGGGGAGGTGACACCGGGGAGCTGTTTTTT.

The chain links TRBV29-1 to TRBJ2-3; 9 bases fit TRBD1. The V gene's germline CDR1 is SQVTM and CDR2 ANQGSEA. CDR3 length equals 17 residues. Losses at the gene ends were 4 bases for V and 4 bases for J; bases not matched to a gene: 15. The CDR3 loop reads CSVGFSSGQGFADTQYF. The CDR3 coding sequence is TGCAGCGTTGGGTTCTCCTCCGGACAGGGGTTTGCAGATACGCAGTATTTT.

The genes are TRBV2 and TRBJ1-3; D not resolved. V lost 7 bases and J lost 7, with 20 bases in between. CDR1 and CDR2 from the germline V gene are SNHLY and FYNNEI. This CDR3 is built from 15 residues. CDR3 sequence (DNA): TGTGCCAGCATGAATGCGGCCGGGCTTTGGAACACCATATATTTT. As protein: CASMNAAGLWNTIYF.

The chain couples TRBV4-1 to TRBJ1-2; maybe TRBD1 (6 bases). CDR1 MGHRA and CDR2 YSYEKL come from the germline V gene. This CDR3 contains 12 residues. V gave up 8 bases and J gave up 2 bases, with 9 bases separating them. In nucleotides, the CDR3 is TGCGCCAGCCACACAGGGAACTATGGCTACACCTTC. Protein sequence: CASHTGNYGYTF.

The chain employs TRBV2 and TRBJ2-7, with 9 bases fitting TRBD2. The trim removed 6 bases at V and 3 bases at J, leaving 6 bases unmatched. The germline gives CDR1 SNHLY, CDR2 FYNNEI. This CDR3 spans 14 amino acids. CDR3 sequence: CASRRTSVYYEQYF. The CDR3 DNA follows: TGTGCCAGCAGGAGGACTAGCGTCTACTACGAGCAGTACTTC.

V gene TRBV9 combines with J gene TRBJ1-2, with D unresolved. The CDR3 covers 15 residues. CDR1 and CDR2 from the germline V gene are SGDLS and YYNGEE. Trimming pared 3 bases from V and 1 base from J, leaving 13 bases between. The CDR3 DNA reads TGTGCCAGCAGCGCTGTCGATTGGAGTAACTATGGCTACACCTTC. This sequence encodes CASSAVDWSNYGYTF.

The V and J genes are TRBV7-2 and TRBJ2-7, with 10 positions matching TRBD2. Trimming took 5 bases from V and 3 from J; bases not matched to a gene: 7. The CDR3 is 15 amino acids. Germline V gene data show CDR1 as SGHTA and CDR2 as FQGNSA. This CDR3 is CASSITSGTYYEQYF. Written as DNA, the CDR3 is TGTGCCAGCAGCATCACTAGCGGGACCTACTACGAGCAGTACTTC.

This clone has a single count. J is TRBJ1-2 and V is TRBV9, with TRBD1 matching over 8 bases. In germline, CDR1 is SGDLS, CDR2 YYNGEE. CDR3 size: 15 residues. The V and J ends lost 4 bases and 2 bases, in that order; junction bases with no gene match: 7. This CDR3 is CASSTPRTGNYGYTF. The CDR3 coding sequence is TGTGCCAGCAGCACCCCGCGGACAGGGAACTATGGCTACACCTTC.

The chain has TRBV9 and TRBJ1-2, with D tentatively TRBD1 (5 bases). Trimming left V 3 bases short and J 4 bases short, with 22 bases between. The CDR3 sequence is 17 residues long. Germline values: CDR1 SGDLS, CDR2 YYNGEE. The CDR3 here is CASSATGTTQSPYGYTF. The CDR3, as DNA: TGTGCCAGCAGCGCCACCGGGACGACACAATCCCCCTATGGCTACACCTTC. Drawing the rest from reference TRBV9 and TRBJ1-2, the complete variable domain is DSGVTQTPKHLITATGQRVTLRCSPRSGDLSVYWYQQSLDQGLQFLIQYYNGEERAKGNILERFSAQQFPDLHSELNLSSLELGDSALYFCASSATGTTQSPYGYTFGSGTRLTVV.

This rearrangement joins TRBV6-5 to TRBJ1-1, with D possibly being TRBD1 (6 bases). The V end was cut by 9 bases, the J end by 4 bases, with 12 bases between. The CDR3 sequence is 12 residues long. Germline assignment: CDR1 MNHEY and CDR2 SVGAGI. The chain's CDR3 is CASRAGATEAFF. The CDR3 DNA is TGTGCCAGTCGGGCGGGGGCCACTGAAGCTTTCTTT.

The rearrangement uses TRBV7-2 and TRBJ2-1; maybe TRBD2 (6 bases). Per the germline V gene, CDR1 is SGHTA and CDR2 is FQGNSA. This CDR3 contains 16 residues. V gave up 5 bases and J gave up 6 bases, with 20 bases separating them. The CDR3 DNA is TGTGCCAGCAGCCCGCAGACGAGGGCGCGGGGCAATGAGCAGTTCTTC. This translates into CASSPQTRARGNEQFF.

Only one count was recorded for this clone. V and J are TRBV19 and TRBJ2-2, with TRBD2 matching over 9 bases. CDR3 length: 15 residues. Germline V gene data show CDR1 as LNHDA and CDR2 as SQIVND (reference sequence). The junction had 7 bases not matched to a gene; V was cut back by 7 bases and J by 4 bases. CDR3 protein: CASNPAGGFTGELFF. CDR3 coding DNA: TGTGCCAGTAATCCAGCGGGAGGCTTCACCGGGGAGCTGTTTTTT.

The chain carries TRBV9 and TRBJ2-1; D possibly corresponds to TRBD2 (6 bases). With 2 bases removed from V and 2 bases from J, the gap between germline ends came to 11 bases. The CDR3 covers 15 residues. The V gene's germline CDR1 is SGDLS and CDR2 YYNGEE. Written as DNA, the CDR3 is TGTGCCAGCAGCGTCCTGGAGGGGCCCTACAATGAGCAGTTCTTC. Amino acids: CASSVLEGPYNEQFF.